Following are 31 T cell receptor beta chains from one sample sequenced in a study of T-cell reconstitution after alpha-beta-depleted transplantation in children. Using unique molecular identifiers, the investigators prepared the TCRbeta library. TCRdb re-derived calls from the PCR reads in MiXCR, one entry per CDR3 protein. The sample gives approximately 500,000 distinct CDR3 sequences, 25% to 30% of which show up once; just over 35% is in the top ten. The specimen comprised PBMCs, sampled before TCRalphabeta/CD19-depleted stem cell transplant. These receptor sequences come from a boy younger than two with Wiskott-Aldrich syndrome, due to receive a stem cell transplant.

The V and J genes are TRBV20-1 and TRBJ2-2; perhaps TRBD2 as D (5 bases). Looked up from germline, CDR1 is DFQATT and CDR2 is SNEGSKA (reference sequence). The CDR3 is made up of 14 amino acids. Between the trimmed V and J ends, which lost 3 bases and 0 bases, there was a span of 8 bases. CDR3 protein: CSARVSANTGELFF. The DNA of the CDR3 is TGCAGTGCTAGGGTTAGCGCGAACACCGGGGAGCTGTTTTTT.

The genes are TRBV12-3 or TRBV12-4 and TRBJ1-6; TRBD1 aligns across 9 bases. The CDR3 runs 15 residues. J was trimmed by 8 bases and V by 6 bases; bases with no gene match: 8. The CDR3 reads CASRPPGQGYSPLHF. DNA for the CDR3: TGTGCCAGCAGGCCTCCGGGACAGGGCTATTCACCCCTCCACTTT.

The chain couples TRBV12-3 or TRBV12-4 to TRBJ1-3; maybe TRBD1 (5 bases). The CDR3 is made up of 13 amino acids. V shed 3 bases and J shed 2 bases, with 5 bases lying between them. CDR3 region: CASSLTAGNTIYF. Written as DNA, the CDR3 is TGTGCCAGCAGTTTGACAGCTGGAAACACCATATATTTT.

The V call is TRBV7-2, the J call TRBJ2-5; possible D gene TRBD2, 5 bases. The CDR3 is made up of 15 amino acids. The germline gives CDR1 SGHTA, CDR2 FQGNSA. V lost 2 bases and J 2 bases, leaving 12 bases between the germline ends. Here the CDR3 DNA reads TGTGCCAGCAGCTTATTCTCGGACTTTCAAGAGACCCAGTACTTC. Translated, it gives CASSLFSDFQETQYF.

The chain recombines TRBV20-1 with TRBJ2-3, with D tentatively TRBD1 (6 bases). This CDR3 is 15 amino acids long. Germline assignment: CDR1 DFQATT and CDR2 SNEGSKA (reference sequence). The V end was cut by 6 bases, the J end by 4 bases, with 20 bases between. The CDR3 DNA sequence: TGCAGTGCAAAAAAAGCAGGGGTTGTGGCAGATACGCAGTATTTT. Translated: CSAKKAGVVADTQYF.

This clonotype was seen just once. The chain is built from TRBV19 and TRBJ2-7; 10 nucleotides align to TRBD1. Losses at the gene ends were 8 bases for V and 6 bases for J; bases not matched to a gene: 10. Germline CDR1 reads LNHDA; CDR2 reads SQIVND (reference sequence). This CDR3 region has 14 residues. Written as DNA, the CDR3 is TGTGCCAGTGGTCCCGGGACAGGGGTTTTCGAGCAGTACTTC. This gives the protein CASGPGTGVFEQYF.

The V and J genes are TRBV5-1 and TRBJ2-1; D is unresolved. This CDR3 has 14 amino acids. Germline V lookup: CDR1 SGHRS, CDR2 YFSETQ. V gave up 5 bases and J gave up 2 bases, with 11 bases separating them. The CDR3 bases are TGCGCCAGCAGAGCCACTCCGGCCTACAATGAGCAGTTCTTC. This translates into CASRATPAYNEQFF. Full variable domain (remainder filled in from reference TRBV5-1 and TRBJ2-1): KAGVTQTPRYLIKTRGQQVTLSCSPISGHRSVSWYQQTPGQGLQFLFEYFSETQRNKGNFPGRFSGRQFSNSRSEMNVSTLELGDSALYLCASRATPAYNEQFFGPGTRLTVL.

The genes are TRBV27 and TRBJ1-1; D ambiguous. The CDR3 runs to 13 residues. The germline CDR1 and CDR2 sequences are MNHEY and SMNVEV (reference sequence). Trimming took 3 bases from V and 4 from J, leaving 9 bases between them. CDR3 sequence: CASSFLGSTEAFF. The CDR3 region has the DNA TGTGCCAGCAGTTTCTTGGGGAGCACTGAAGCTTTCTTT.

The chain links TRBV4-1 to TRBJ1-5; D unresolved. Trimming took off 0 bases at V and 6 bases at J, with 12 bases between the two ends. This CDR3 contains 15 residues. Germline V gene lookup returns CDR1 MGHRA and CDR2 YSYEKL. Written as DNA, the CDR3 is TGCGCCAGCAGCCAAGAAGGTCCAGGAGGTCAGCCCCAGCATTTT. It specifies CASSQEGPGGQPQHF.

This clonotype was seen a few times. The V call is TRBV12-3 or TRBV12-4, the J call TRBJ2-5; 11 bases align to TRBD1. The CDR3 is made up of 14 amino acids. After removal of 6 bases from V and 4 bases from J, the junction contained 4 bases not matched to a gene. CDR3: CASRGTGGRETQYF. CDR3 nucleotide sequence: TGTGCCAGCAGGGGGACAGGGGGAAGAGAGACCCAGTACTTC.

This clonotype occurred many times. The chain has TRBV7-2 and TRBJ2-5; D possibly matches TRBD1 or TRBD2 (5 bases each). V was trimmed by 2 bases and J by 5 bases, leaving 15 bases between them. Germline loops: CDR1 SGHTA, CDR2 FQGNSA. This CDR3 is built from 15 residues. The CDR3 bases are TGTGCCAGCAGCTTAACTCTATCCGGGGCGGAGACCCAGTACTTC. Encoded protein: CASSLTLSGAETQYF.

This chain joins TRBV5-1 and TRBJ1-2, with D uncertain. V shed 4 bases and J shed 6 bases, with 10 bases lying between them. This CDR3 has 12 residues. Germline assignment: CDR1 SGHRS and CDR2 YFSETQ. The DNA of the CDR3 is TGCGCCAGCAGCCGGGATTTGGATGGCTACACCTTC. It is translated as CASSRDLDGYTF.

This clonotype has more than one count but fewer than ten. This sequence joins TRBV29-1 and TRBJ2-1; 9 bases are a match to TRBD2. Germline V CDR1 and CDR2: SQVTM, ANQGSEA. This CDR3 has 14 residues. With 6 bases clipped from V and 4 bases from J, the junction kept 7 bases outside the gene matches. CDR3 amino acids: CSVQGLAKYNEQFF. As DNA, the CDR3 is TGCAGCGTCCAGGGACTAGCTAAATACAATGAGCAGTTCTTC.

This clonotype was detected a few times. The chain has TRBV20-1 and TRBJ2-7; the match to TRBD2 covers 10 bases. J lost 1 base, V lost 5 bases, and 11 bases had no gene match. CDR1 DFQATT and CDR2 SNEGSKA come from the germline V gene (reference sequence). This CDR3 is built from 16 residues. CDR3 in DNA: TGCAGTGCTGTAAGGACTAGCGGAAGTTCATCCTACGAGCAGTACTTC. Its protein is CSAVRTSGSSSYEQYF.

This clonotype was seen only a few times. The chain has TRBV5-1 and TRBJ2-1; D gene ambiguous. Trimming took 2 bases from V and 7 from J, leaving 13 bases between them. Germline assignment: CDR1 SGHRS and CDR2 YFSETQ. The CDR3 runs 14 residues. The CDR3: CASSLRPSRNEQFF. The CDR3 DNA reads TGCGCCAGCAGCTTACGCCCAAGCAGGAATGAGCAGTTCTTC. The full variable domain, rest sourced from reference TRBV5-1 and TRBJ2-1, is KAGVTQTPRYLIKTRGQQVTLSCSPISGHRSVSWYQQTPGQGLQFLFEYFSETQRNKGNFPGRFSGRQFSNSRSEMNVSTLELGDSALYLCASSLRPSRNEQFFGPGTRLTVL.

This clonotype was observed a handful of times. The chain is built from TRBV29-1 and TRBJ1-1; D unclear. Deletions cut 3 bases from V and 11 bases from J, with 13 bases between. The CDR3 consists of 11 residues. Germline V gene lookup returns CDR1 SQVTM and CDR2 ANQGSEA. The DNA of the CDR3 is TGCAGCGTTGAGTGGGCCACCCGGGCTTTCTTT. Residues: CSVEWATRAFF.

This chain uses TRBV20-1 with TRBJ1-2; D is undetermined. V was clipped by 5 bases and J by 6 bases, with 16 bases between them. CDR1 is DFQATT, CDR2 SNEGSKA, per germline (reference sequence). This CDR3 is built from 13 residues. The DNA of the CDR3 is TGCAGTGCTGTAGCCCGGGATCCGGATGGCTACACCTTC. Protein sequence: CSAVARDPDGYTF.

The V and J genes are TRBV5-1 and TRBJ2-1; a possible D gene is TRBD2 (6 bases). Germline V gives CDR1 SGHRS, CDR2 YFSETQ. CDR3 length: 15 residues. V lost 3 bases, J lost 5 bases, and 15 bases lay in between. CDR3 loop: CASSSGPSAHNEQFF. The DNA of the CDR3 is TGCGCCAGCAGCTCGGGGCCTAGCGCCCACAATGAGCAGTTCTTC.

The CDR3 DNA is TGCGCCAGCAGCCAAGACCCCTCACTAGCGGGAACAGAGACCCAGTACTTC. It encodes CASSQDPSLAGTETQYF. The V gene is TRBV4-1, the J gene TRBJ2-5, with 10 bases fitting TRBD2. Germline V CDR1 and CDR2: MGHRA, YSYEKL. V dropped 0 bases and J dropped 4; count of bases not matched to a gene: 8. This CDR3 has 17 residues.

The V gene is TRBV6-5, the J gene TRBJ1-1; TRBD1 is a possible D gene (6 bases). The V gene lost 4 bases and the J gene lost 5 bases, with 11 bases spanning the gap. The CDR3 runs to 13 residues. The germline V gene has CDR1 MNHEY and CDR2 SVGAGI. The CDR3 nucleotides read TGTGCCAGCAGTTCTCAGGGGCTTACTGAAGCTTTCTTT. Protein sequence: CASSSQGLTEAFF.

This chain links TRBV15 with TRBJ2-1, with a tentative D call TRBD2 (6 bases). V gave up 0 bases and J gave up 1 base, with 7 bases separating them. The CDR3 has 15 residues. From germline, CDR1 is LNHNV and CDR2 YYDKDF (reference sequence). The CDR3 DNA reads TGTGCCACCAGCAGAGACGGGGGTTCCTACAATGAGCAGTTCTTC. Amino acids: CATSRDGGSYNEQFF.

This clonotype has more than one count but fewer than ten. The V call is TRBV10-3, the J call TRBJ2-3, with TRBD1 matching 9 bases. After removal of 5 bases from V and 2 bases from J, the junction contained 14 bases not matched to a gene. Germline CDR1 reads ENHRY; CDR2 reads SYGVKD. The CDR3 totals 18 residues. The CDR3 region has the DNA TGTGCCATCAGTTCGGACAGGGGAAACGGGGTTACCACAGATACGCAGTATTTT. Translating it yields CAISSDRGNGVTTDTQYF.

In its sample, this clonotype was seen once. The gene calls are TRBV7-3 and TRBJ2-2; TRBD2 is a possible D gene (6 bases). Trimming removed 1 base at V and 2 bases at J, with 14 bases between. Germline V lookup: CDR1 SGHTA, CDR2 FQGTGA. The CDR3 contains 17 residues. The CDR3, as DNA: TGTGCCAGCAGCTTAAAGGGTCCGGGAGTCAACACCGGGGAGCTGTTTTTT. Residues: CASSLKGPGVNTGELFF.

The chain has TRBV6-1 and TRBJ1-3, with D perhaps matching TRBD1 (6 bases). Germline V gene data show CDR1 as MNHNS and CDR2 as SASEGT. The CDR3 consists of 14 residues. Trimming removed 6 bases from V and 4 bases from J, with 13 bases in between. The CDR3 loop is CASRLRTDGNTIYF. Here the CDR3 DNA reads TGTGCCAGCAGACTACGGACAGACGGAAACACCATATATTTT.

The chain links TRBV5-1 to TRBJ2-3, with TRBD2 matching over 11 bases. Looked up from germline, CDR1 is SGHRS and CDR2 is YFSETQ. V trimming: 2 bases; J trimming: 2 bases; junction bases outside the gene matches: 7. This CDR3 contains 17 residues. The CDR3 region is CASSFSIAGGTTDTQYF. The CDR3 nucleotides are TGCGCCAGCAGCTTTAGTATAGCGGGAGGGACCACAGATACGCAGTATTTT.

The chain uses TRBV7-9 and TRBJ1-4; D uncertain. Germline CDR1 SEHNR, CDR2 FQNEAQ (reference sequence). V was cut by 1 base and J by 7 bases, with 7 bases left in between. CDR3 size: 13 residues. The CDR3 DNA reads TGTGCCAGCAGCTTAGTCGTCAGTGAAAAACTGTTTTTT. Translated: CASSLVVSEKLFF.

This clonotype came up a few times. This chain uses TRBV3-1 with TRBJ2-5, with D perhaps TRBD2 (6 bases). This CDR3 comprises 14 residues. Germline V gene data show CDR1 as LGHDT and CDR2 as YNNKEL (reference sequence). Between the trimmed V and J ends, which lost 10 bases and 3 bases, there was a span of 18 bases. The CDR3 region is CANHVLPGEETQYF. The CDR3 region has the DNA TGTGCCAACCATGTACTTCCGGGGGAAGAGACCCAGTACTTC.

This chain links TRBV12-3 or TRBV12-4 with TRBJ2-1; D is ambiguous. The V end was cut by 1 base, the J end by 12 bases, with 7 bases between. The CDR3 runs 11 residues. DNA of the CDR3: TGTGCCAGCAGTTTAGGAGGTTCGCAGTTCTTC. This translates into CASSLGGSQFF.

This chain connects TRBV10-1 to TRBJ2-2, with D possibly being TRBD2 (6 bases). V lost 2 bases and J 2 bases, leaving 12 bases between the germline ends. There are 16 residues in the CDR3. Germline V gene lookup returns CDR1 WNHNN and CDR2 SYGVQD (reference sequence). This chain's CDR3 is CASSEGRGANTGELFF. As DNA, the CDR3 is TGCGCCAGCAGTGAGGGGCGCGGGGCAAACACCGGGGAGCTGTTTTTT.

In this sample, this clonotype turned up a few times. The rearrangement joins TRBV12-5 to TRBJ1-4; TRBD1 matches at 10 bases. Germline V gene lookup returns CDR1 LGHNT and CDR2 FRNRAP. J was trimmed by 10 bases and V by 6 bases; bases with no gene match: 11. The CDR3 is 15 residues long. CDR3 sequence: CASGPLRDRGGKLFF. CDR3 nucleotides: TGTGCTAGTGGGCCCCTCCGGGACAGGGGAGGAAAACTGTTTTTT.

The chain links TRBV7-9 to TRBJ1-2, with unresolved D. The CDR3 runs 15 residues. Per the germline V gene, CDR1 is SEHNR and CDR2 is FQNEAQ (reference sequence). Trimming stripped 1 base from V and 4 bases from J, with 13 bases between. CDR3 loop: CASSLEIGQFYGYTF. In nucleotides, the CDR3 is TGTGCCAGCAGCTTAGAAATCGGGCAGTTCTATGGCTACACCTTC.